These 19 T cell receptor beta chains were sequenced from one sample in a study of cytomegalovirus exposure and HLA in healthy donors (dated by TCRdb to 2015 to 2018). The library was prepared using the immunoSEQ multiplex PCR assay. The source is immuneACCESS, and TCRdb retained only in-frame sequences with V and J called. Part of the clones is not carried over; for the studies checked, unresolved V genes explain less than half of this, and the remainder is unexplained. In this sample the table shows around 150,000 clones, around 89% of which occur a single time. The ten largest clones capture 2.5% to 3.5% of the sample. Sequencing was performed on PBMCs. These receptors were taken from a man younger than 30 in good health and CMV-seronegative.

This CDR3 reads CASKSDEQFF. As DNA, the CDR3 is TGTGCCAGCAAATCCGATGAGCAGTTCTTC. The genes are TRBV2 and TRBJ2-1; D is undetermined. This CDR3 comprises 10 residues. Between the trimmed V and J ends, which lost 7 bases and 8 bases, there was a span of 6 bases. Germline lookup yields CDR1 SNHLY and CDR2 FYNNEI.

V usage is TRBV7-2 and J usage is TRBJ2-3; D unclear. The CDR3 consists of 12 residues. CDR1 is SGHTA, CDR2 FQGNSA, per germline. V lost 1 base and J 5 bases, leaving 4 bases between the germline ends. CDR3 sequence (DNA): TGTGCCAGCAGCTTAGTCGGAGATACGCAGTATTTT. Translated, it gives CASSLVGDTQYF.

The chain combines TRBV20-1 with TRBJ2-7; TRBD2 matches 8 bases. V dropped 5 bases and J dropped 8; count of bases not matched to a gene: 5. This CDR3 is 11 amino acids long. The germline CDR1 and CDR2 sequences are DFQATT and SNEGSKA (reference sequence). Here the CDR3 DNA reads TGCAGTGCTGGTCCGGGGGGGAAGCAGTACTTC. It specifies CSAGPGGKQYF.

The chain couples TRBV4-3 to TRBJ2-7; TRBD2 might be the D (5 bases). CDR1 and CDR2 from the germline V gene are LGHNA and YSLEER. The CDR3 extends over 13 amino acids. V shed 4 bases and J shed 4 bases, with 11 bases lying between them. This CDR3 is CASSPDRGYEQYF. The CDR3 DNA reads TGCGCCAGCAGCCCGGACCGAGGGTACGAGCAGTACTTC.

The chain carries TRBV2 and TRBJ2-2, with D unclear. V was pared by 6 bases and J by 1 base, with 3 bases between. CDR1 and CDR2 (germline): SNHLY, FYNNEI. The CDR3 sequence is 12 residues long. The CDR3 loop is CASRQNTGELFF. For the CDR3, the DNA is TGTGCCAGCAGACAGAACACCGGGGAGCTGTTTTTT.

The V gene is TRBV7-9, the J gene TRBJ1-1; weak D call: TRBD1 (5 bases). V lost 2 bases and J 3 bases, leaving 7 bases between the germline ends. The CDR3 has 13 amino acids. In germline, CDR1 is SEHNR, CDR2 FQNEAQ (reference sequence). CDR3: CASSLSGDTEAFF. In DNA form, the CDR3 reads TGTGCCAGCAGCTTATCGGGGGACACTGAAGCTTTCTTT.

This sequence joins TRBV6-5 and TRBJ2-7; TRBD2 aligns across 7 bases. The junction had 9 bases not matched to a gene; V was cut back by 4 bases and J by 0 bases. Per germline, CDR1 MNHEY and CDR2 SVGAGI. The CDR3 spans 16 residues. The CDR3 DNA sequence: TGTGCCAGCAGTTGGGGAGGGTCCCACAGCTCCTACGAGCAGTACGTC. Translating it yields CASSWGGSHSSYEQYV.

The chain joins TRBV13 to TRBJ2-7; TRBD2 aligns across 7 bases. The germline gives CDR1 PRHDT, CDR2 FYEKMQ (reference sequence). The CDR3 length is 16 residues. V dropped 5 bases and J dropped 1; count of bases not matched to a gene: 11. CDR3 nucleotide sequence: TGTGCCAGCAGCCCCCGGGTGGGAGGGATATCCTACGAGCAGTACTTC. This encodes CASSPRVGGISYEQYF.

This chain uses TRBV18 with TRBJ1-4; D ambiguous. The CDR3 sequence is 15 residues long. The germline V gene has CDR1 KGHSH and CDR2 LQKENI. The ends were cut back, 2 bases at V and 7 bases at J, with 14 bases in the middle. CDR3 coding DNA: TGTGCCAGCTCACCATTGGGTCCCGGCGGTGAAAAACTGTTTTTT. Translating it yields CASSPLGPGGEKLFF.

The chain combines TRBV10-3 with TRBJ2-5, with D perhaps matching TRBD2 (5 bases). CDR3 length: 17 amino acids. Trimming shortened V by 0 bases and J by 5 bases, and 19 bases separated the two germline ends. Germline V gene sequence: CDR1 ENHRY, CDR2 SYGVKD. CDR3 DNA: TGTGCCATCAGTGAGTCGAGGGAAACGTGGGTGGCGGAGACCCAGTACTTC. Its protein is CAISESRETWVAETQYF.

This chain joins TRBV27 and TRBJ1-2; 7 bases align to TRBD1. The germline gives CDR1 MNHEY, CDR2 SMNVEV (reference sequence). V gave up 2 bases and J gave up 1 base; unmatched junction bases: 16. The CDR3 is 19 residues long. The CDR3 region is CASSLMGFRGTFGNYGYTF. DNA for the CDR3: TGTGCCAGCAGTTTAATGGGGTTCAGGGGGACCTTCGGTAACTATGGCTACACCTTC.

The CDR3 DNA reads as TGCAGCGTTGAACGGGACAGGGGATCCACTGAAGCTTTCTTT. It yields the protein CSVERDRGSTEAFF. The chain recombines TRBV29-1 with TRBJ1-1; 10 bases fit TRBD1. The germline V gene encodes CDR1 SQVTM and CDR2 ANQGSEA. This CDR3 region has 14 residues. V was pared by 2 bases and J by 4 bases, with 4 bases of the junction left unmatched. Variable domain in full (rest from reference TRBV29-1 and TRBJ1-1): SAVISQKPSRDICQRGTSLTIQCQVDSQVTMMFWYRQQPGQSLTLIATANQGSEATYESGFVIDKFPISRPNLTFSTLTVSNMSPEDSSIYLCSVERDRGSTEAFFGQGTRLTVV.

The chain recombines TRBV9 with TRBJ1-2; 7 nucleotides line up with TRBD1. V was clipped by 0 bases and J by 0 bases; unmatched bases: 5. Germline lookup yields CDR1 SGDLS and CDR2 YYNGEE. This CDR3 spans 16 amino acids. The CDR3 reads CASSVGWDSPNYGYTF. The CDR3 DNA sequence: TGTGCCAGCAGCGTAGGATGGGACAGTCCTAACTATGGCTACACCTTC.

The CDR3 loop is CASSAQTGTRVYNEQFF. For the CDR3, the DNA is TGTGCCAGTAGTGCCCAAACCGGGACTAGGGTATACAATGAGCAGTTCTTC. This rearrangement joins TRBV19 to TRBJ2-1, with TRBD2 identical over 8 bases. Trimming cost V 5 bases and J 4 bases; bases outside gene matches: 13. This CDR3 region has 17 residues. Germline V gene sequence: CDR1 LNHDA, CDR2 SQIVND (reference sequence).

The chain's CDR3 is CASSRSDRGGQETQYF. The DNA for the CDR3 is TGTGCCAGCAGCCGATCGGACAGGGGTGGACAAGAGACCCAGTACTTC. The chain couples TRBV11-3 to TRBJ2-5; 9 nucleotides align to TRBD1. The CDR3 extends over 16 amino acids. The V segment lost 5 bases and the J segment 2 bases; nucleotides outside the gene matches: 9. Germline CDR1 reads SGHNT; CDR2 reads YENEEA.

V is TRBV29-1 and J is TRBJ1-2; 10 bases align to TRBD1. The V and J ends lost 2 bases and 3 bases, in that order; junction bases with no gene match: 6. CDR1 and CDR2 from the germline V gene are SQVTM and ANQGSEA. The CDR3 has 15 residues. CDR3 residues: CSVEKGGTGDYGYTF. The CDR3 region has the DNA TGCAGCGTTGAAAAAGGGGGGACAGGGGACTATGGCTACACCTTC.

The genes are TRBV7-2 and TRBJ1-2; 8 nucleotides agree with TRBD1. V was clipped by 5 bases and J by 7 bases; unmatched bases: 6. Germline V gives CDR1 SGHTA, CDR2 FQGNSA. This CDR3 is built from 13 residues. CDR3 residues: CASSPTGGTGYTF. CDR3 DNA: TGTGCCAGCAGCCCTACAGGGGGGACTGGCTACACCTTC.

The CDR3 spells CASSVTESSYEQYF. DNA of the CDR3: TGTGCCAGCAGTGTTACGGAGAGCTCCTACGAGCAGTACTTC. The V and J genes are TRBV27 and TRBJ2-7; D unresolved. Trimming pared 5 bases from V and 0 bases from J, leaving 11 bases between. CDR1 is MNHEY and CDR2 is SMNVEV in the germline V gene (reference sequence). CDR3 length: 14 residues.

The gene calls are TRBV19 and TRBJ1-5; 7 bases line up with TRBD1. Germline trimming cut 4 bases from V and 3 bases from J; bases unmatched to any gene: 6. This CDR3 contains 15 residues. Germline values: CDR1 LNHDA, CDR2 SQIVND (reference sequence). The CDR3 bases are TGTGCCAGTAGTACCCGGGACAGCGTCAATCAGCCCCAGCATTTT. It specifies CASSTRDSVNQPQHF.